The rows below give T cell receptor beta chains drawn from one sample of a study of shared clonotypes between healthy human individuals. TCRdb keeps only in-frame clones here, not all; method: immunoSEQ multiplex PCR. The repertoire includes roughly 2.1 million clones, 85% to 95% of them detected once, and under 2% sits in the top ten. The sequenced sample consisted of naive CD8+ T cells from PBMCs. These receptors originate from a man younger than 30 in good health. Some clones in this sample may be carry-over from other donors' samples. The CDR3 runs from the conserved cysteine through the conserved F or W. A D gene is named only where the DNA matches it firmly. Expanded clones are given a class, and other clones once, few, many or no size at all.

v_gene	len	d_gene	j_gene	abundance	CDR3nt	CDR3aa
TRBV4-1	17	-	TRBJ2-1	-	TGCGCCAGCAGCCACCCGCTCGGGGAACCCTCCTACAATGAGCAGTTCTTC	CASSHPLGEPSYNEQFF
TRBV9	15	TRBD2	TRBJ2-1	once	TGTGCCAGCAGCGTAGAAAGCGGGAGGAACAATGAGCAGTTCTTC	CASSVESGRNNEQFF
TRBV28	17	TRBD2	TRBJ2-1	-	TGTGCCAGCAGTTTACATGGTAGCGGGATACTTTTCCATGAGCAGTTCTTC	CASSLHGSGILFHEQFF
TRBV28	16	-	TRBJ2-7	-	TGTGCCAGCACCGGATCTCCCGGGACGGATCTCTACGAGCAGTACTTC	CASTGSPGTDLYEQYF
TRBV27	13	-	TRBJ2-7	once	TGTGCCAGCAGTCCCCGGGCGCCCTACGAGCAGTACTTC	CASSPRAPYEQYF
TRBV5-4	12	-	TRBJ2-1	-	TGTGCCAGCAGCTTGAGGACGGGTGAGCAGTTCTTC	CASSLRTGEQFF
TRBV28	14	-	TRBJ2-3	-	TGTGCCAGCAGTTTAACCGGGAGCACAGATACGCAGTATTTT	CASSLTGSTDTQYF
TRBV7-2	16	TRBD1	TRBJ2-5	-	TGTGCCAGCGCTCAGCCAGAGGACAGGTTTAGAGAGACCCAGTACTTC	CASAQPEDRFRETQYF
TRBV30	15	TRBD1	TRBJ1-2	-	TGTGCCTGGAGTGTACAGGGGACTCTTGGGTATGGCTACACCTTC	CAWSVQGTLGYGYTF
TRBV15	16	TRBD2	TRBJ2-1	-	TGTGCCACCAGCACGGATAGCGGGAGAAACTACAATGAGCAGTTCTTC	CATSTDSGRNYNEQFF
TRBV27	16	-	TRBJ2-5	-	TGTGCCAGCAGTCACCTAGGTGAGGGCGTCCAAGAGACCCAGTACTTC	CASSHLGEGVQETQYF
TRBV29-1	18	TRBD1	TRBJ2-1	-	TGCAGCGTTGAAGATTGGACAGGGGGCATTAGCGGCGACAATGAGCAGTTCTTC	CSVEDWTGGISGDNEQFF
TRBV28	14	-	TRBJ2-2	-	TGTGCCAGCAGTTACCGGGGGAACACCGGGGAGCTGTTTTTT	CASSYRGNTGELFF
TRBV4-3	15	-	TRBJ1-1	-	TGCGCCAGCAGCCCCATTTACTCGGGGAACACTGAAGCTTTCTTT	CASSPIYSGNTEAFF
TRBV7-9	16	-	TRBJ2-3	-	TGTGCCAGCAGCTTAGGTTTGAACAGGGCCACAGATACGCAGTATTTT	CASSLGLNRATDTQYF
TRBV5-1	15	-	TRBJ2-7	-	TGCGCCAGCAGCTTGGAGGGGGTCCCCTCAGGGGAGCAGTACTTC	CASSLEGVPSGEQYF
TRBV2	18	TRBD1	TRBJ2-6	-	TGTGCCAGCAGTATCCGACAGGGGCTCAGCTCTGGGGCCAACGTCCTGACTTTC	CASSIRQGLSSGANVLTF
TRBV5-6	15	-	TRBJ2-1	-	TGTGCCAGCTACTTGGGGGCTAGCGGATACAATGAGCAGTTCTTC	CASYLGASGYNEQFF
TRBV27	14	-	TRBJ2-2	-	TGTGCCAGCAGTTTAACGGAGGGCCCCGGGGAGCTGTTTTTT	CASSLTEGPGELFF
TRBV29-1	10	-	TRBJ2-3	-	TGCAGCGTTTTGTCAGATACGCAGTATTTT	CSVLSDTQYF
TRBV4-3	16	-	TRBJ1-5	-	TGCGCCAGCAGCCAAGATTGGAGAGATAGCAATCAGCCCCAGCATTTT	CASSQDWRDSNQPQHF
TRBV9	13	-	TRBJ1-2	-	TGTGCCAGCAGCGAGGGTGCTAACTATGGCTACACCTTC	CASSEGANYGYTF
TRBV11-2	12	-	TRBJ2-7	-	TGTGCCAGCACGGGGATGACCTACGAGCAGTACTTC	CASTGMTYEQYF
TRBV28	15	-	TRBJ1-4	-	TGTGCCAGCAGCGTAAGACTTGCAACTAATGAAAAACTGTTTTTT	CASSVRLATNEKLFF
TRBV14	18	-	TRBJ2-5	-	TGTGCCAGCAGCCAAGATCGGATAGGGAGGCTTTTCGGGGAGACCCAGTACTTC	CASSQDRIGRLFGETQYF
TRBV30	13	-	TRBJ1-2	-	TGTGCCTGGTGCCTGAGGGCCAACTATGGCTACACCTTC	CAWCLRANYGYTF